The clone carrying this TCR beta chain was observed at least ten times. The data originate from a study of T cells in Graves' hyperthyroidism and ophthalmopathy. Regions amplified from RNA transcripts were the TCR beta CDR3 regions. In the first-round RT-PCR of the TCR CDR3, the HTBI primer set was used. TCRdb called the multiplex PCR reads again in MiXCR, with one record for every CDR3 protein. The sample has roughly 100,000 distinct CDR3 sequences; about 45% are singletons. In germline, CDR1 is SGHTS, CDR2 YDEGEE. This CDR3 comprises 17 residues. Trimming cost V 2 bases and J 1 base, with 15 bases left between them.

Sequencing was carried out using blood. The clonotype was recovered from a man in his forties or fifties with Graves' hyperthyroidism. J is TRBJ2-2 and V is TRBV5-8; possible D gene TRBD1, 5 bases. CDR3: CASSFVGSTVNTGELFF. The CDR3 nucleotides are TGTGCCAGCAGCTTCGTTGGGTCGACAGTGAACACCGGGGAGCTGTTTTTT. The full variable domain, completed using reference TRBV5-8 and TRBJ2-2, is EAGVTQSPTHLIKTRGQQATLRCSPISGHTSVYWYQQALGLGLQFLLWYDEGEERNRGNFPPRFSGRQFPNYSSELNVNALELEDSALYLCASSFVGSTVNTGELFFGEGSRLTVL.